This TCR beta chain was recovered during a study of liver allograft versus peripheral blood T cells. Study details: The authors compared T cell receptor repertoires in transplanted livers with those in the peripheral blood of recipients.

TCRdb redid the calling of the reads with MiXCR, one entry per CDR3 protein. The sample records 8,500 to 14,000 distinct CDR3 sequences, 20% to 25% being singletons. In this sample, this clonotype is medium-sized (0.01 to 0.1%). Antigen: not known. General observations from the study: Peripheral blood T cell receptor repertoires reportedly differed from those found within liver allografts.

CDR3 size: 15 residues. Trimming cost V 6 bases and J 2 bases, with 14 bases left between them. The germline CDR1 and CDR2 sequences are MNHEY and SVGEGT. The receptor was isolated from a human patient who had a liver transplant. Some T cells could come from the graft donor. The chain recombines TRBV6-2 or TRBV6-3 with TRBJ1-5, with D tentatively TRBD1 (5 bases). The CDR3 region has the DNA TGTGCCAGCAGCAATTATGCAGGGCGCAATCAGCCCCAGCATTTT. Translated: CASSNYAGRNQPQHF.